The clone carrying this T cell receptor beta chain was picked up a small number of times. Antigen: not known. Trimming at V came to 2 bases and at J to 5 bases, leaving 6 bases not matched to a gene. Germline CDR1 reads SGHDT; CDR2 reads YYEEEE. There are 14 residues in the CDR3. Primed by a sample-barcoded 5' primer and a J-beta primer mix, a second PCR proceeded for 7 to 11 cycles. TCRdb re-called the 5' RACE reads with MiXCR, one entry per CDR3 protein. The sample includes 1.5 million to 2 million distinct CDR3 sequences, about 30% of them seen just once. This sample was taken from a study of blood T cells in healthy people across ages. Study conclusions and caveats: Compared with aged donors, long-lived donors showed fewer expanded clones, suggesting selection.

The J gene is TRBJ2-5, the V gene TRBV5-6; 7 nucleotides match TRBD1. The source of this sequence is a woman aged 25 to 39 in good health. Sequenced material: blood. CDR3 nucleotide sequence: TGTGCCAGCAGCTTTTTCGGGACAGAGGAGACCCAGTACTTC. Amino acid sequence: CASSFFGTEETQYF.